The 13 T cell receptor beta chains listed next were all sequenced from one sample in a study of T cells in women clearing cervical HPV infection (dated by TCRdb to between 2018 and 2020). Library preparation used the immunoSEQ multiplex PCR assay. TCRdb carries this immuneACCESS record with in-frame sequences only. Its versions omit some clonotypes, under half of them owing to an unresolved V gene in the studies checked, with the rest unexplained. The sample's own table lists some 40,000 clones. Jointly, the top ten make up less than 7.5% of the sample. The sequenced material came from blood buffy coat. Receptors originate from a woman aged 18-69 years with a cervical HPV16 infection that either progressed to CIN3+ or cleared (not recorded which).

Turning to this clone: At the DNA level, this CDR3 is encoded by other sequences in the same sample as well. The CDR3 reads CASSLQESGNTIYF. CDR3 bases read: TGTGCCAGCAGCTTACAGGAATCTGGAAACACC. The V call is TRBV7-9, the J call TRBJ1-3; D gene unclear. The sequenced fragment ends 3 residues before the CDR3 boundary, so the rest is inferred from the germline J gene. V shed 2 bases and J shed 1 base, with 6 bases lying between them. Germline values: CDR1 SEHNR, CDR2 FQNEAQ (reference sequence). The CDR3 extends over 14 amino acids.

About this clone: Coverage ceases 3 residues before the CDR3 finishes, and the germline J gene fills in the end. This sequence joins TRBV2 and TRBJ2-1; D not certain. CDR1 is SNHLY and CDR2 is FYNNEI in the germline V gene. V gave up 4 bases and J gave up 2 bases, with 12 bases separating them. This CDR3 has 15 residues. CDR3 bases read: TGTGCCAGCAGTGTGCGGAGTAGCACCTACAATGAG. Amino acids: CASSVRSSTYNE. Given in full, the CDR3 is CASSVRSSTYNEQFF. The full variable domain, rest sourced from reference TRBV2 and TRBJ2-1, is EPEVTQTPSHQVTQMGQEVILRCVPISNHLYFYWYRQILGQKVEFLVSFYNNEISEKSEIFDDQFSVERPDGSNFTLKIRSTKLEDSAMYFCASSVRSSTYNEQFFGPGTRLTVL.

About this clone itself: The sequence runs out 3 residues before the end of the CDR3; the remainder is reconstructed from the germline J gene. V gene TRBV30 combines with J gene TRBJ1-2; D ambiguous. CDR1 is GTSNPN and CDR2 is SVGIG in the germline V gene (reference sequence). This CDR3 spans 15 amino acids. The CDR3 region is CAWVLLAGMGDTYTF. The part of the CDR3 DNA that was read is TGTGCCTGGGTCTTACTAGCGGGGATGGGAGATACC.

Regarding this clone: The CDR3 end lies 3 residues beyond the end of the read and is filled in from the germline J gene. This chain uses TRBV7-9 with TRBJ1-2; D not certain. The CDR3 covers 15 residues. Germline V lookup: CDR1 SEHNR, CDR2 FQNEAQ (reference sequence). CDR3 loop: CASSLVALPPNDYTF. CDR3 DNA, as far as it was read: TGTGCCAGCAGCTTAGTGGCCCTCCCCCCCAATGAC. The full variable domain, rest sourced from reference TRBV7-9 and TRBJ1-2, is DTGVSQNPRHKITKRGQNVTFRCDPISEHNRLYWYRQTLGQGPEFLTYFQNEAQLEKSRLLSDRFSAERPKGSFSTLEIQRTEQGDSAMYLCASSLVALPPNDYTFGSGTRLTVV.

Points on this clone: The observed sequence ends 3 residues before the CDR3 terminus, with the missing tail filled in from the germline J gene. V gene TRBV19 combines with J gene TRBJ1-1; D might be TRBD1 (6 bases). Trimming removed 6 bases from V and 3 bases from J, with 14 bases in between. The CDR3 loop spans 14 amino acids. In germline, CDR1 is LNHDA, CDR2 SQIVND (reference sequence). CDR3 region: CASRFREGDTEAFF. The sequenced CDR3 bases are TGTGCCAGTAGGTTTAGGGAGGGGGACACTGAA.

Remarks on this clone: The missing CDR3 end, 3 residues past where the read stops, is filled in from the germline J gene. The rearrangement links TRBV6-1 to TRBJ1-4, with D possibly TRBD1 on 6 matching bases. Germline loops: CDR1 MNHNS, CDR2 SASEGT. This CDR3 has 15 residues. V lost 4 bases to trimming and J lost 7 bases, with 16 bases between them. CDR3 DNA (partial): TGTGCCAGCAGTGGGCAAGAGGGGGGGAGTGAAAAA. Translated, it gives CASSGQEGGSEK. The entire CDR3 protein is CASSGQEGGSEKLFF.

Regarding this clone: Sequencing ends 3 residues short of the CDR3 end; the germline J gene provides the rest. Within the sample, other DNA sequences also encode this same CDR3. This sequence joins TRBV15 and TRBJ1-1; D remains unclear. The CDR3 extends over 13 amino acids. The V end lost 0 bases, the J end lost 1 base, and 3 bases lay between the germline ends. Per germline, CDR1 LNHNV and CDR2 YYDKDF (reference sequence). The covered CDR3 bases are TGTGCCACCAGCAGAGACAGGAACACTGAA. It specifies CATSRDRNTE. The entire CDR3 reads CATSRDRNTEAFF.

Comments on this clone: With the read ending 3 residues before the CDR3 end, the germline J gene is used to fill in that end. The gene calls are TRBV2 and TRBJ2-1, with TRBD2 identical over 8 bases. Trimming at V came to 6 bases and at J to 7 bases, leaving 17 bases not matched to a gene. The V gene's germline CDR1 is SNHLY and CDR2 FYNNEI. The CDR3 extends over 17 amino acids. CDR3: CASSAGLGRATRNEQFF. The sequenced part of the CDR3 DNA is TGTGCCAGCAGCGCGGGACTAGGGAGGGCTACACGAAATGAG. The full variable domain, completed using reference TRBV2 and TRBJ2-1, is EPEVTQTPSHQVTQMGQEVILRCVPISNHLYFYWYRQILGQKVEFLVSFYNNEISEKSEIFDDQFSVERPDGSNFTLKIRSTKLEDSAMYFCASSAGLGRATRNEQFFGPGTRLTVL.

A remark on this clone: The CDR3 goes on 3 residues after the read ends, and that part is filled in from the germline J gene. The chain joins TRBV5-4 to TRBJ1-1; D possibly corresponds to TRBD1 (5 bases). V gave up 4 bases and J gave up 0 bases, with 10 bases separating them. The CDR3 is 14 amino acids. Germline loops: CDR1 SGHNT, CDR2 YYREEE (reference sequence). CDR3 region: CASSLSTVNTEAFF. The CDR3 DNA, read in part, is TGTGCCAGCAGCCTCTCGACAGTGAACACTGAA.

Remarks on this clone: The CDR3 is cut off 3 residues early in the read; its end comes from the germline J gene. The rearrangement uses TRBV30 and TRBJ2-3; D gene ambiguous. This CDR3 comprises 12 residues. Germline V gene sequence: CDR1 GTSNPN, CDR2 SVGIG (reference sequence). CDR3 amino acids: CAWNLDLEPQYF. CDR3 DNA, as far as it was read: TGTGCCTGGAACCTCGACTTGGAGCCG.

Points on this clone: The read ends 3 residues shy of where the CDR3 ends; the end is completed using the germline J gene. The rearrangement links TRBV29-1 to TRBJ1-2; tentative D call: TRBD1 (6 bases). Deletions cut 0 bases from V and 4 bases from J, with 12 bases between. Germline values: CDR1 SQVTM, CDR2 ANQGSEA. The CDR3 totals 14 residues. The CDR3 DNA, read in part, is TGCAGCGTTGAAGACCCAGGGGATGGCTATGGC. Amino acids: CSVEDPGDGYG. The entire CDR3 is CSVEDPGDGYGYTF.

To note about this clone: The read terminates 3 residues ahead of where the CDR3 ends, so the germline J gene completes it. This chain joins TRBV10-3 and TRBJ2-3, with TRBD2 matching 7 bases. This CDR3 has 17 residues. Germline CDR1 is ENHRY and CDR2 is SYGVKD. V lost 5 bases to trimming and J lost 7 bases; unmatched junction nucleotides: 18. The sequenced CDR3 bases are TGTGCCATCAGTTCTAGTAAGGGACCCACAGCGGGGTATACG. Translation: CAISSSKGPTAGYT. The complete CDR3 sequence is CAISSSKGPTAGYTQYF.

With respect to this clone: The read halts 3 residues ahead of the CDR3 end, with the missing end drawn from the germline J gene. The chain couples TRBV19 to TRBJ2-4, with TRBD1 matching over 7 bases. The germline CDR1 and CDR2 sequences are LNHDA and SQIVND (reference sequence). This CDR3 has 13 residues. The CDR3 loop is CASSPGQIEGQYF. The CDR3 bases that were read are TGTGCCAGTAGTCCGGGACAGATAGAAGGT.